Here is one TCR beta chain with its context. The sample originates from a study of blood T cell repertoires in COVID-19. Study overall: Acute and convalescent COVID-19 samples came from the United States, Italy and Spain. PBMCs, B-cell-depleted T cells, or T cells were the source of the cDNA or gDNA that made up the material.

This table comes from immunoSEQ multiplex PCR, and its TCRdb copy is limited to in-frame clones, with some not included. This table has 100,000 or so clones, 75% to 85% appearing once. The V end lost 3 bases, the J end lost 1 base, and 14 bases lay between the germline ends. Germline lookup yields CDR1 KGHDR and CDR2 SFDVKD. CDR3 length: 16 amino acids. This chain joins TRBV24-1 and TRBJ1-2; no clear D. What was sequenced was peripheral blood. This receptor was taken from a human donor in a cohort sampled during active COVID-19. The CDR3: CATSDRFGRLNYGYTF. CDR3 coding DNA: TGTGCCACCAGTGATCGCTTCGGAAGACTTAACTATGGCTACACCTTC.